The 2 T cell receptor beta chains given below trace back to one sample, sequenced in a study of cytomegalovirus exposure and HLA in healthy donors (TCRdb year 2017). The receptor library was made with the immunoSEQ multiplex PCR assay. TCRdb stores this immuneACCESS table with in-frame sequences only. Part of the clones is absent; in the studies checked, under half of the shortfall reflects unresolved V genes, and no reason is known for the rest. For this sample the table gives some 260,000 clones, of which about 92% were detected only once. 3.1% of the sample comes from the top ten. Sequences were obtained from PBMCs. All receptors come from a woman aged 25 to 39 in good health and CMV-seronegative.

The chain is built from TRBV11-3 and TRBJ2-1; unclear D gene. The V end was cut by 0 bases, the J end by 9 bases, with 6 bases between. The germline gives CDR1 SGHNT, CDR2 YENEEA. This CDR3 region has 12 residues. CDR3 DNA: TGTGCCAGCAGCTTAGAGGGCGGTGAGCAGTTCTTC. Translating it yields CASSLEGGEQFF.

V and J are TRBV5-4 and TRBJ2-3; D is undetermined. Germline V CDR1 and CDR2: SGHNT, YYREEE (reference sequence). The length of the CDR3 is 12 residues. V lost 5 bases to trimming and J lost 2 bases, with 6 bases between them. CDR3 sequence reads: CASRTDTDTQYF. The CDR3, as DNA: TGTGCCAGCAGGACGGACACAGATACGCAGTATTTT.